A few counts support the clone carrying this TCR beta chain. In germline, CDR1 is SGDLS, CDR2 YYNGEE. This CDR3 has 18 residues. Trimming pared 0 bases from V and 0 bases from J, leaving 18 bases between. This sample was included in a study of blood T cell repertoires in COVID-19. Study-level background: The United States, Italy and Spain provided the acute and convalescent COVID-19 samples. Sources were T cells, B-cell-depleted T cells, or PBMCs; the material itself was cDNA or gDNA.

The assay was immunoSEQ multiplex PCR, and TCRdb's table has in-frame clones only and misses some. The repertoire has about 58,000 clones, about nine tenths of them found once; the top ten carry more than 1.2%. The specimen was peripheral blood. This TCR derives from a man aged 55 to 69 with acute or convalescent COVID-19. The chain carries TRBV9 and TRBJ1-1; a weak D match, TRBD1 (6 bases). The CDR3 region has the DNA TGTGCCAGCAGCGTAGCTACAGGCGGGGGGGCTATGAACACTGAAGCTTTCTTT. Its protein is CASSVATGGGAMNTEAFF.